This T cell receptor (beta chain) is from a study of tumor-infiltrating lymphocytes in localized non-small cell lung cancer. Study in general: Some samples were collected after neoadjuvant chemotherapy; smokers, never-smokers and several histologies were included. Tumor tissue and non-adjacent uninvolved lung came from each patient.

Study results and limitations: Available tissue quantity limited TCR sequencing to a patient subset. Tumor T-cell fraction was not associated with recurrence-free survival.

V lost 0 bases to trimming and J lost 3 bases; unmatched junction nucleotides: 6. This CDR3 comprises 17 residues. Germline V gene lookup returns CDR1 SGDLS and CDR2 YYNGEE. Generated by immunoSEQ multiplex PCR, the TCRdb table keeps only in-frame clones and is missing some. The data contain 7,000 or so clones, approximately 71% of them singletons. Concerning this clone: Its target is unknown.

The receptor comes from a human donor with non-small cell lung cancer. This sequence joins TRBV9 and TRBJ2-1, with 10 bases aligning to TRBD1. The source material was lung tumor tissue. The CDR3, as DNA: TGTGCCAGCAGCGTAGGAGACAGGGGGCTTTACTACAATGAGCAGTTCTTC. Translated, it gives CASSVGDRGLYYNEQFF.